The source of this T cell receptor (beta chain) is a study of cytomegalovirus exposure and HLA in healthy donors (dated by TCRdb to 2015 to 2018). Context from the whole study: An earlier analysis of some 620 of the donors reported roughly 300 Gb of sequence data and 117 million unique TCR beta sequences obtained from roughly 170 million T cells. The number of donors typed differed by locus, with 629-630 for A, B, C, DRB1 and DQB1, roughly 520 for DQA1, 600 to 610 for DPA1, and over 400 for DPB1. To predict cytomegalovirus infection status, the study combined high-throughput TCR immunosequencing, statistical association of individual TCRs with disease status, and machine learning. The study was designed to test whether signatures of past pathogen exposure could be identified by cataloging public T cell receptors. Among the approximately 420 genotyped donors, under 90% belonged to the genetic ancestry cluster associated with self-reported Caucasian donors. In addition to the first cohort of around 670 subjects, a separate validation cohort of 120 different subjects was used. Donor age, sex, ethnicity and CMV serostatus were compiled alongside the repertoire data. Across around 400 genotyped donors of the cohort, an average of about 240,000 unique TCR beta nucleotide sequences per donor were sequenced, and about a sixth of those sequences were non-productive. Every repertoire in the discovery cohort had been generated on one and the same sequencing platform. Class I and class II HLA loci were covered by the typing at four-digit resolution. To study patterns of TCR occurrence, a later analysis re-analyzed previously published TCR beta repertoires from more than 550 donors and added high-resolution HLA genotyping. Approximately 330 gigabases of sequencing data and 91 million or so unique TCR sequences made up an early release that covered approximately 700 HLA-typed donors. In the later analysis, no new phenotypic data were used to find candidate immune exposures; instead, reliance was placed on TCR beta sequences and their occurrence across donors. The study profiled the T cell repertoires of under 850 subjects by immunosequencing and related them to cytomegalovirus serostatus. A later genetic analysis used genome-wide SNP genotypes for about three fifths of the 666 donors, treating that subset as a discovery cohort. An earlier analysis of several hundred of the donors applied high-throughput TCR beta sequencing to assess whether each TCR beta V gene segment acted as functional or pseudogenic. Several DR-DQ haplotypes were handled as single units for association and clustering because linkage in the cohort was strong.

Details on this clone: What this receptor recognizes is not known. Per-base qualities were not stored, and no clone one base away is much larger.

CDR1 and CDR2, looked up from the germline V gene, are MGHRA and YSYEKL. V is trimmed back by 3 bases and J by 5 bases, and the junction contains 6 bases that no gene match accounts for. The CDR3 covers 16 residues, taking in both the cysteine and the phenylalanine. Of all the DNA, just the CDR3 is kept, 48 bases in frame from base 1. Libraries came from the immunoSEQ multiplex PCR assay. For the multiplex PCR, a mixture combining 60 forward primers for TCR Vbeta segments and 13 reverse primers for TCR Jbeta segments was used. The CDR3 region of rearranged TCR beta genes was amplified from genomic DNA by a multiplex PCR assay. On the Illumina HiSeq System, the amplified TCR beta libraries were sequenced as 87-base-pair reads. Turning to the authors' computational methods: A later analysis counted 65 million to 90 million unique TCR beta chains across the 600 to 850 repertoires, and some 12 million of these chains were shared by at least two donors. A nearest-neighbor algorithm error-corrected the raw reads and collapsed the reads into unique sequences, merging closely related sequences to remove PCR and sequencing errors. V, D and J gene segments were assigned by aligning CDR3 sequences to IMGT reference sequences. For a sequence to be retained, a match of at least six nucleotides to both a V gene segment and a J gene segment was required. Rearrangements were called productive when the CDR3 lacked stop codons and stayed in frame with V and J; all others were non-productive. Following IMGT convention, CDR3 was defined as the stretch from the second conserved V-encoded cysteine up to the conserved J-encoded phenylalanine. Sequences without an unambiguous match to a single V gene segment were excluded from the earlier analysis of approximately 600 of the donors. An earlier analysis of 587 of the donors classified V segments as functional when productive rearrangements were above 56.7% and as segregating when the standard deviation between donors was above 5%. To diagnose cytomegalovirus status from the catalog of TCR beta chain sequences, a statistical classification framework was built. A later analysis assigned V and J genes by comparing TCR nucleotide sequences with IMGT/GENE-DB human TR gene sequences. The TCRdist pipeline was used in a later analysis to assign CDR3 sequences and most-parsimonious VDJ recombination scenarios. A later analysis defined each TCR beta chain by its CDR3 amino acid sequence plus V-gene family, and excluded reads lacking a unique V-gene family. As a way to deal with suspected cross-contamination and a sequencing artifact, a later analysis dropped 500 to 700 nucleotide sequences that were highly shared and had low generation probability. A later analysis calculated a clonal expansion index for each public chain from normalized within-repertoire ranks of inferred template counts. A later analysis computed generation probabilities with a VDJ recombination model fitted to out-of-frame rearrangements, and checked the results against IGoR. Hypergeometric tests were used in a later analysis to score TCR-TCR, TCR-HLA and TCR-CMV co-occurrence, with a repertoire-size bias correction applied to the TCR pairs. To estimate false discovery rates, a later analysis permuted the HLA or CMV assignments 20 times. In a later analysis, co-occurring TCRs were grouped using DBSCAN, and TCRdist sequence similarity was added for clustering within HLA-allele-positive subsets. Repertoires with fewer than 30,000 or more than 120,000 public chains were left out of co-occurrence clustering, as were four to six repertoires with anomalous nucleotide sharing. Held by TCRdb, this immuneACCESS table contains in-frame sequences only and omits some clones. Under half of the omission traces to an unresolved V gene where checked; the cause of the rest is unknown. D and trimming come from the DNA, and the V and J calls and clone size come from that table. Counted in this sample were some 140,000 clones; about three quarters of them appeared once. In total, the top ten clones hold over 3% of the sample.

The investigation overall reported the following: This cohort had only TCR beta chains sequenced, and the lack of alpha or paired-chain data limited which features could be detected. A further reported finding was that TCR beta sequences accurately predicted the HLA-A and HLA-B alleles for most subjects in the first cohort. An earlier analysis of approximately 600 of the donors showed that most TCR beta V segments appeared in productive rearrangements either about 87% or about 30% of the time, which broadly matched IMGT annotations. A group of highly shared sequence variants was considered likely to be a technical artifact of the sequencing pipeline. According to a later genetic analysis, donors in an Asian-associated ancestry cluster had fewer N-insertions in productive TCRs than the approximately 690-donor mean. The only immune exposure information available for the cohort was CMV serostatus. Correlated functional status among segregating V segments might reflect linkage disequilibrium, but an unknown experimental factor could not be ruled out. According to a later analysis, most CMV-associated TCR beta chains appeared to be HLA-restricted, and the HLA associations seemed to be driven largely by CMV exposure. The classifier was reported to diagnose cytomegalovirus status with high specificity and sensitivity in both the original and validation cohorts. The authors suggested that the approach could potentially be generalized to other disease states and immunological phenotypes. Across donors, most TCR sequences were observed very rarely, whereas some public TCRs were present in many individuals. In vitro tests confirmed that a few of the cytomegalovirus-associated TCR beta chains recognize cytomegalovirus antigens. Because the 87-base-pair reads could not distinguish some IMGT-functional V segments, including TRBV6-2 and TRBV6-3, those segments were excluded. In a later analysis, several top co-occurrence clusters were reported to appear linked to parvovirus B19, influenza, CMV and Epstein-Barr virus. A total of about 150 TCR beta chains were listed by the study as associated with cytomegalovirus. In a later analysis, HLA-associated TCR beta chains showed more clonal expansion and lower generation probabilities than non-associated chains that were equally common. Because HLA typing was unavailable for some donors at each locus, only the typed subset was used in association tests. Assigning TCR associations to individual alleles was difficult when HLA alleles, especially DR and DQ, strongly co-occurred. In a later genetic analysis, a missense DCLRE1C variant was associated with V-gene and J-gene trimming of TCR beta chains, and the association was replicated in an independent cohort. Presence/absence analyses assumed roughly uniform sequencing depth across donors, an assumption that may not hold. Specific HLA alleles were associated with 18,000 or so TCR beta sequences at a false discovery rate of 0.05 in a later analysis. A later analysis found that TCR association rates varied across HLA loci, with DRB1 alleles showing the most associated TCRs and HLA-C alleles the fewest. Because counts were too low, about 18 rarely observed V segments, including chromosome 9 orphons, were excluded from the earlier analysis of around 640 of the donors.

In total, around 600 healthy bone marrow donors made up the cohort. Cohort members were all nominally healthy when sampled, although unrecorded immune exposures were likely present. The donor was CMV seronegative and belonged to the group of 352 seronegative cohort members. A peripheral blood sample was provided by each donor, and peripheral blood mononuclear cells were used for TCR beta sequencing. Genomic DNA extraction from the blood cell samples was performed with the Qiagen DNeasy Blood Extraction Kit. This receptor was obtained from a woman aged 40 to 50 in good health and CMV-seronegative. Sequenced sample: PBMCs. The sequence links TRBV4-1 to TRBJ2-5; 13 bases in the middle match TRBD2. The base sequence is TGCGCCAGCAGCCAGGTCGGGACTAGCGGGAAGGAGACCCAGTACTTC. Its protein is CASSQVGTSGKETQYF.